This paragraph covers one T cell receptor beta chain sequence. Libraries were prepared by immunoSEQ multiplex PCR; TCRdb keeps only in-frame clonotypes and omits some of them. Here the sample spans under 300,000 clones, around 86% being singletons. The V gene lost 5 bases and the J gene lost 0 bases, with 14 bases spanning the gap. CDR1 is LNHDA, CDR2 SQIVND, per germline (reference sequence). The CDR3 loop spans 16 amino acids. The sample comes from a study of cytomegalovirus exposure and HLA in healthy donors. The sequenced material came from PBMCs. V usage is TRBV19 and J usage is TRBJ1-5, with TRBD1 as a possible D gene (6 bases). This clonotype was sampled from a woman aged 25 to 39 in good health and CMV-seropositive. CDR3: CASSSPTGYSNQPQHF. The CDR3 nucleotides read TGTGCCAGTAGTTCTCCGACAGGTTATAGCAATCAGCCCCAGCATTTT.